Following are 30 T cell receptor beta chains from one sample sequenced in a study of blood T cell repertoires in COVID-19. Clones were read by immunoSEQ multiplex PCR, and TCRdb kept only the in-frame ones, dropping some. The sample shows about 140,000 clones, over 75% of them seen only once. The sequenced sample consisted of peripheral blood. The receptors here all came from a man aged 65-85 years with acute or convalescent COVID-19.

The CDR3 region is CASSWGSYNEQFF. In DNA, the CDR3 is TGTGCCAGCAGTTGGGGCAGTTACAATGAGCAGTTCTTC. V is TRBV27 and J is TRBJ2-1; maybe TRBD1 (5 bases). Between the trimmed V and J ends, which lost 4 bases and 4 bases, there was a span of 8 bases. This CDR3 is 13 amino acids long. Germline V CDR1 and CDR2: MNHEY, SMNVEV (reference sequence).

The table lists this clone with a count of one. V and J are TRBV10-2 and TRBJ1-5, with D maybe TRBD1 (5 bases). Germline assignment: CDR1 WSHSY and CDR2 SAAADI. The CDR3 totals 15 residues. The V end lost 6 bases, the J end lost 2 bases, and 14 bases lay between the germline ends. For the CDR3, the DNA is TGCGCCAGCAGCGCACAGGTCTCGGGCAATCAGCCCCAGCATTTT. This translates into CASSAQVSGNQPQHF.

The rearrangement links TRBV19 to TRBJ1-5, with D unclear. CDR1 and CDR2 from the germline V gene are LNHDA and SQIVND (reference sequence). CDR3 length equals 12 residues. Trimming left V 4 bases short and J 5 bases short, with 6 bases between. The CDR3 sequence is CASSNQDQPQHF. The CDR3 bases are TGTGCCAGTAGTAACCAGGATCAGCCCCAGCATTTT.

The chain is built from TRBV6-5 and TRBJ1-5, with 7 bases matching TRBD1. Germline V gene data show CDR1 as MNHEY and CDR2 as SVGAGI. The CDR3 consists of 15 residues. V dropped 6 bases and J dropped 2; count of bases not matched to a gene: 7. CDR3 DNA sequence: TGTGCCAGCAGAACACAGGGGAGAGGCAATCAGCCCCAGCATTTT. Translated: CASRTQGRGNQPQHF.

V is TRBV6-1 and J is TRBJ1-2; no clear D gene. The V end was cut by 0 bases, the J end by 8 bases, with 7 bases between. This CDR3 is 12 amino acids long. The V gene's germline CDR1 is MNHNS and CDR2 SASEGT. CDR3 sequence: CASSEAVGGYTF. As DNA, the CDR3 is TGTGCCAGCAGTGAAGCGGTCGGGGGCTACACCTTC.

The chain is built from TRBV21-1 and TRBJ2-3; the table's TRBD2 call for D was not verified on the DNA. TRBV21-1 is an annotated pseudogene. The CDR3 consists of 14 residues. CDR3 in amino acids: CASSGRDSTDTQYF. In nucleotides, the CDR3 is TGTGCCAGCAGCGGGCGGGACTCCACAGATACGCAGTATTTT.

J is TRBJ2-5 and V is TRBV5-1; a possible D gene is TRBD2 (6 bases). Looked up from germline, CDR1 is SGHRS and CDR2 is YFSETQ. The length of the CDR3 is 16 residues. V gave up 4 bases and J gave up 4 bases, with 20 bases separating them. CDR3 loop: CASSPTARERGETQYF. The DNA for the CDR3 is TGCGCCAGCAGCCCCACGGCCCGGGAGAGGGGAGAGACCCAGTACTTC.

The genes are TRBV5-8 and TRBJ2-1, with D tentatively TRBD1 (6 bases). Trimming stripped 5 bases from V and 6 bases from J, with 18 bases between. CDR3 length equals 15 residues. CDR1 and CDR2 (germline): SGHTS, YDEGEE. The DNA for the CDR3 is TGTGCCAGCAGTACAGGGTTTGGAATCCGCAATGAGCAGTTCTTC. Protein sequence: CASSTGFGIRNEQFF.

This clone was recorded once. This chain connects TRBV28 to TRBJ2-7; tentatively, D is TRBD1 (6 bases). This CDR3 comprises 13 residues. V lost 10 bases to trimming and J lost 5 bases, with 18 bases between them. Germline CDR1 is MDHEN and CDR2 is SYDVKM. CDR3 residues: CATLDSRRDEQYF. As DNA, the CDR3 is TGTGCCACCTTGGACAGCCGGCGGGACGAGCAGTACTTC.

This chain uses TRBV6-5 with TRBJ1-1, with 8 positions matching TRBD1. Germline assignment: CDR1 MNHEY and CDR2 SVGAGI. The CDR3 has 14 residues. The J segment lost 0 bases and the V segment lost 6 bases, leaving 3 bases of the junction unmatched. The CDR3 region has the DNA TGTGCCAGCAGCCGACAGGGGATGAACACTGAAGCTTTCTTT. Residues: CASSRQGMNTEAFF.

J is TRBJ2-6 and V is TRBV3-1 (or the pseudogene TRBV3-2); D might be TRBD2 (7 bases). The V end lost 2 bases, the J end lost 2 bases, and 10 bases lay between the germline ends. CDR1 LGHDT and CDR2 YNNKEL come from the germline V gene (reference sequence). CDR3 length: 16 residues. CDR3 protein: CASSQRGAAGANVLTF. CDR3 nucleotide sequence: TGTGCCAGCAGCCAACGGGGGGCTGCTGGGGCCAACGTCCTGACTTTC.

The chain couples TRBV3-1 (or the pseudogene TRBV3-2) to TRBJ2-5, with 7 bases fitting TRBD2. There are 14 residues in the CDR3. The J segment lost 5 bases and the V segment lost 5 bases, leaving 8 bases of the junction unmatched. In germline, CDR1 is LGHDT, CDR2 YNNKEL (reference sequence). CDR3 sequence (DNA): TGTGCCAGCAGCACCCACGGGCGGGAGGAGACCCAGTACTTC. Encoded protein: CASSTHGREETQYF.

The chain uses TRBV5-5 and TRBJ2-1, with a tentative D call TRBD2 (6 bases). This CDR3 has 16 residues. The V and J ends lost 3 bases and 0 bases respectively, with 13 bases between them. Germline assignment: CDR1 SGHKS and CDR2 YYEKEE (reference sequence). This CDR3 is CASSSRISGSYNEQFF. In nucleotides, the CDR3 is TGTGCCAGCAGCTCGCGGATTAGCGGCTCCTACAATGAGCAGTTCTTC.

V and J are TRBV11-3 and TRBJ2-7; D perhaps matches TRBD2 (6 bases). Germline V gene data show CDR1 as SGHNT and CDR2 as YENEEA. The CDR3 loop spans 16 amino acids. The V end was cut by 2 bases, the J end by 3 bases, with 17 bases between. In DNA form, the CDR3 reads TGTGCCAGCAGCTTATTCGGCCCGACTAGTTTCTACGAGCAGTACTTC. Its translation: CASSLFGPTSFYEQYF.

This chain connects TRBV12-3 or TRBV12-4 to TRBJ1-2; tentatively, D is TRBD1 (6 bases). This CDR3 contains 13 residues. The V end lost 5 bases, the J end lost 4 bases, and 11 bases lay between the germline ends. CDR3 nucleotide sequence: TGTGCCAGCAGTCCCGGACAGAGCTATGGCTACACCTTC. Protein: CASSPGQSYGYTF.

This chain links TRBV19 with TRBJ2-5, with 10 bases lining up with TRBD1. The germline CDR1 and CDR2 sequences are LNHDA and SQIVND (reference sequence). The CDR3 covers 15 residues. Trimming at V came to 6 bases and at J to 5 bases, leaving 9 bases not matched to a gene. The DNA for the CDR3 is TGTGCCAGTAGGCGCCTGGGACAGGGGTCCGAGACCCAGTACTTC. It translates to CASRRLGQGSETQYF.

CDR3 coding DNA: TGTGCCATCAGTGAGTCGGTGCAGGAGAACACCGGGGAGCTGTTTTTT. Its protein product is CAISESVQENTGELFF. The rearrangement joins TRBV10-3 to TRBJ2-2; D remains ambiguous. The CDR3 has 16 amino acids. Trimming removed 0 bases from V and 1 base from J, with 9 bases in between. The V gene's germline CDR1 is ENHRY and CDR2 SYGVKD.

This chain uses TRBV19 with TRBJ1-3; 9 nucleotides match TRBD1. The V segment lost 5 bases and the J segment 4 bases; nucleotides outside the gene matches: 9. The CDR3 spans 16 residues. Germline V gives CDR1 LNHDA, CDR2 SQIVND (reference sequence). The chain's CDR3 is CASSLPGQGLGNTIYF. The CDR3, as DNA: TGTGCCAGTAGTCTCCCGGGACAGGGACTCGGAAACACCATATATTTT.

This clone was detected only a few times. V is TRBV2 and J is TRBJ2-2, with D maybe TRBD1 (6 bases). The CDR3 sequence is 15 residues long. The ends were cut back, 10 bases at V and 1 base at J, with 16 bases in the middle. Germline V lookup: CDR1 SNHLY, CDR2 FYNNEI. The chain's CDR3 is CAIKAPRGNTGELFF. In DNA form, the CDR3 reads TGTGCCATCAAGGCGCCCAGGGGGAACACCGGGGAGCTGTTTTTT.

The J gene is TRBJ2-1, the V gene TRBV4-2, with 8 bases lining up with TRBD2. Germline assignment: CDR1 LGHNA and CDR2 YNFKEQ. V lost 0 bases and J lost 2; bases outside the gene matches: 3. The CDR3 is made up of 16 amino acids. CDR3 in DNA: TGTGCCAGCAGCCAAGAGCCGGGACTAGCCTACAATGAGCAGTTCTTC. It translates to CASSQEPGLAYNEQFF.

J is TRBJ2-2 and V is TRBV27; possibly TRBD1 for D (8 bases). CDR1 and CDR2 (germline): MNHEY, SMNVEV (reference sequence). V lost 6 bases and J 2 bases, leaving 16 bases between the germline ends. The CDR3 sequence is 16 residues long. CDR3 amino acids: CASRPTGGGNTGELFF. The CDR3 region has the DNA TGTGCCAGCAGGCCTACAGGGGGGGGAAACACCGGGGAGCTGTTTTTT.

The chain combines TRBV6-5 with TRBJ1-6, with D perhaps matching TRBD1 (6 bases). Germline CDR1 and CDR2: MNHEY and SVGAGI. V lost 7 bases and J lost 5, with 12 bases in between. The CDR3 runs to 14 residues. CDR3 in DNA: TGTGCCAGCAACCGACAGGTTCATAATTCACCCCTCCACTTT. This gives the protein CASNRQVHNSPLHF.

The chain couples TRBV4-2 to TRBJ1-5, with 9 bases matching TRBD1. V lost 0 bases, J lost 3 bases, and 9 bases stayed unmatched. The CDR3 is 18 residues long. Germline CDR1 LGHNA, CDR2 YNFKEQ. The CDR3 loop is CASSQDIADRGFNQPQHF. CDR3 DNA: TGTGCCAGCAGCCAAGATATTGCGGACAGGGGTTTCAATCAGCCCCAGCATTTT.

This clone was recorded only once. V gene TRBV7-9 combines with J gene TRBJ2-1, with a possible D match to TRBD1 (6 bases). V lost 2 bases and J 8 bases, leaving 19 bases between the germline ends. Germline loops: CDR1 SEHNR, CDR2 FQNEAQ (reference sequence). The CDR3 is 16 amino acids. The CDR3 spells CASSLRAAGVKDEQFF. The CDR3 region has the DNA TGTGCCAGCAGCTTACGCGCGGCAGGGGTGAAGGATGAGCAGTTCTTC. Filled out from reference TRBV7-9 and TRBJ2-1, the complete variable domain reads DTGVSQNPRHKITKRGQNVTFRCDPISEHNRLYWYRQTLGQGPEFLTYFQNEAQLEKSRLLSDRFSAERPKGSFSTLEIQRTEQGDSAMYLCASSLRAAGVKDEQFFGPGTRLTVL.

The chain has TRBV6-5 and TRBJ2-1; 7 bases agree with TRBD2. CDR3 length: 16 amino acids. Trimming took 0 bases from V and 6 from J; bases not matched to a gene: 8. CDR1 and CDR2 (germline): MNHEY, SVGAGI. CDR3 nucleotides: TGTGCCAGCAGTTACTCGTTGGGGGGGGGACCCAATGAGCAGTTCTTC. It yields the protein CASSYSLGGGPNEQFF.

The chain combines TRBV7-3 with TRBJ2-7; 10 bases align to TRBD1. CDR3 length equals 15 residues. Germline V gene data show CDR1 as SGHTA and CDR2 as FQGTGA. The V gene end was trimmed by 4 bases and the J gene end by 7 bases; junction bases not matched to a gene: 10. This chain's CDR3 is CASSSQTGGLGEQYF. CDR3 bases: TGTGCCAGCAGCTCCCAGACAGGGGGCTTGGGGGAGCAGTACTTC.

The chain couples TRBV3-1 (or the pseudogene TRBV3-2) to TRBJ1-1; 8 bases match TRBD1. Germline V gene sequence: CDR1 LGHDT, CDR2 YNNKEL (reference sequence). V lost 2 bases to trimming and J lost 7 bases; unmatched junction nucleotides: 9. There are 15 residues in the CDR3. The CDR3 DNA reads TGTGCCAGCAGCCAAAGGCAGGACAGGGTGATTGAAGCTTTCTTT. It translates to CASSQRQDRVIEAFF.

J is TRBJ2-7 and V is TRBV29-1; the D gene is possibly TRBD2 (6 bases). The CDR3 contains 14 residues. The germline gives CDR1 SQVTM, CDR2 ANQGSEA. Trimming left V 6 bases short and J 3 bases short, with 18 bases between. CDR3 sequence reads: CSVRREESSYEQYF. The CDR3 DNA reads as TGCAGCGTGCGCAGGGAGGAATCAAGCTACGAGCAGTACTTC.

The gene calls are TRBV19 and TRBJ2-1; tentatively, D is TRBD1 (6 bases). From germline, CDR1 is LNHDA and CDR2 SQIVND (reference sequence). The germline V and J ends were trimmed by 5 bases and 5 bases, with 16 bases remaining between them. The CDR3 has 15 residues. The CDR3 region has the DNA TGTGCCAGTAGTCTACAGGGTTCCCCCGACAATGAGCAGTTCTTC. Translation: CASSLQGSPDNEQFF.

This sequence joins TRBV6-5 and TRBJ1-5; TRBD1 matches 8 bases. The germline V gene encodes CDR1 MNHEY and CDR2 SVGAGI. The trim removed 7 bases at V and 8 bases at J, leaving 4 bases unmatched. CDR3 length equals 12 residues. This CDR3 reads CASTGGWEPQHF. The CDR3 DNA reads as TGTGCCAGCACAGGGGGCTGGGAGCCCCAGCATTTT.